These T cell receptor beta chains were read from a single sample in a study of Graves' ophthalmopathy and Graves' hyperthyroidism. TCRdb passed the multiplex PCR reads through MiXCR, listing each CDR3 protein once. The sample has approximately 160,000 distinct CDR3 sequences, around 39% seen once. Sequencing used peripheral blood. The origin of the receptors is a man in his thirties or forties with Graves' ophthalmopathy. Both conserved end residues are part of each CDR3. Each record gives: D gene, V gene, clone size, J gene, CDR3 protein, CDR3 DNA. The D gene is left open where the match is weak. Clone size is not always given. Where it is, it says once, few, many or a class for expanded clones.

.	TRBV6-1	.	TRBJ2-7	CASSEGGYGYEQYF	TGTGCCAGCAGTGAAGGGGGGTATGGCTACGAGCAGTACTTC
.	TRBV12-3/TRBV12-4	.	TRBJ2-2	CASSFGTPTNTGELFF	TGTGCCAGCAGTTTCGGGACACCTACGAACACCGGGGAGCTGTTTTTT
.	TRBV7-2	.	TRBJ2-2	CASSLAELNTGELFF	TGTGCCAGCAGCTTAGCGGAGTTGAACACCGGGGAGCTGTTTTTT
.	TRBV7-3	.	TRBJ2-5	CASSFMGGRETQYF	TGTGCCAGCAGCTTTATGGGGGGGCGGGAGACCCAGTACTTC
.	TRBV20-1	many	TRBJ1-5	CSARSPGRSNQPQHF	TGCAGTGCTCGAAGTCCTGGGAGGAGCAATCAGCCCCAGCATTTT
TRBD1	TRBV19	once	TRBJ2-5	CASSFRDRGEETQYF	TGTGCCAGTAGTTTCCGGGACAGGGGGGAAGAGACCCAGTACTTC
.	TRBV7-2	few	TRBJ1-5	CASSLAGPVDQPQHF	TGTGCCAGCAGCTTAGCGGGGCCGGTTGATCAGCCCCAGCATTTT
.	TRBV6-1	.	TRBJ1-5	CASSEQDSNQPQHF	TGTGCCAGCAGTGAACAAGATAGCAATCAGCCCCAGCATTTT
.	TRBV7-9	many	TRBJ1-5	CASSKDGVQPQHF	TGTGCCAGCAGCAAGGACGGGGTCCAGCCCCAGCATTTT
.	TRBV11-2	.	TRBJ1-1	CASSWADSNTEAFF	TGTGCCAGCAGCTGGGCGGACAGTAACACTGAAGCTTTCTTT
.	TRBV5-4	.	TRBJ1-2	CASSSAGSLSYGYTF	TGTGCCAGCAGCTCGGCAGGGTCCCTCTCCTATGGCTACACCTTC
TRBD1	TRBV7-6	many	TRBJ1-2	CASSLEGGQHGGYTF	TGTGCCAGCAGCTTAGAGGGGGGACAGCATGGGGGCTACACCTTC
.	TRBV10-3	many	TRBJ2-5	CAISGQADGVGETQYF	TGTGCCATCAGTGGTCAGGCGGACGGGGTTGGGGAGACCCAGTACTTC
TRBD2	TRBV6-2/TRBV6-3	.	TRBJ2-7	CASSKGLAVYEQYF	TGTGCCAGCAGTAAGGGACTAGCGGTGTACGAGCAGTACTTC
TRBD2	TRBV6-2/TRBV6-3	.	TRBJ2-7	CASSYPQAGGIYEQYF	TGTGCCAGCAGTTACCCGCAAGCGGGAGGAATCTACGAGCAGTACTTC
.	TRBV6-5	many	TRBJ1-1	CASSYTQGNTEAFF	TGTGCCAGCAGTTACACCCAGGGGAACACTGAAGCTTTCTTT